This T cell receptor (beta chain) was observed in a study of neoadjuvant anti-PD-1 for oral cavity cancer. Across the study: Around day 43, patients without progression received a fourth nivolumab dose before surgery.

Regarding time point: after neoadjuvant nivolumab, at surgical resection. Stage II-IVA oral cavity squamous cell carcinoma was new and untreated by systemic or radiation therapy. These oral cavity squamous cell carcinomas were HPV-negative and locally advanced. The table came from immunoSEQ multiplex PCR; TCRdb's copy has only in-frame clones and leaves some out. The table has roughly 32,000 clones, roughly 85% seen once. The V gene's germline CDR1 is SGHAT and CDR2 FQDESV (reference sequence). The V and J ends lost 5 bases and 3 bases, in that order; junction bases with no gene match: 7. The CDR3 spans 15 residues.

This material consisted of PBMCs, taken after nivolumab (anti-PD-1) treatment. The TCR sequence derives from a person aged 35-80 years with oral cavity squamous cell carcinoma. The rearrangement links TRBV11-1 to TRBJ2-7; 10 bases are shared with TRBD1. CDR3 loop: CASSPRDRGVYEQYF. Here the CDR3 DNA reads TGTGCCAGCAGCCCCCGGGACAGGGGTGTCTACGAGCAGTACTTC.